A selection of T cell receptor beta chains follows, all from one sample in a study of vaccination effects on CD4 cells after COVID-19. What these receptors recognize is not known. Generated by immunoSEQ multiplex PCR, the TCRdb table keeps only in-frame clones and is missing some. The sample has roughly 41,000 clones; about three fifths are singletons. Sequences were derived from CD4+ T cells from PBMCs cultured with HCoV-OC43 spike peptides, sampled before COVID-19 vaccination. These receptors all stem from a human donor who received a COVID-19 vaccine. Both conserved end residues are part of each CDR3. D genes are given only for firm matches. Clone size, where shown, is once, few, many, or a class for clones that have expanded.

>TRBJ1-4|-|once|TRBV6-5
TGTGCCAGCAGTTACGCGGGGGTTACGGGAGAAAAACTGTTTTTT
CASSYAGVTGEKLFF
>TRBJ1-2|-|few|TRBV24-1
TGTGCCACCAGTGATTCCAAGGACAGTGGCTACACCTTC
CATSDSKDSGYTF
>TRBJ1-5|TRBD1|-|TRBV19
TGTGCCAGTAGACGGGACAGAATACAAAATCAGCCCCAGCATTTT
CASRRDRIQNQPQHF
>TRBJ2-5|TRBD2|-|TRBV5-1
TGCGCCAGCAGCTACCGACTAGCGGAAGAGACCCAGTACTTC
CASSYRLAEETQYF
>TRBJ2-7|TRBD2|-|TRBV27
TGTGCCAGCAGTTTATCGTCAACTAGCGGGAGAGGTGAGCAGTACTTC
CASSLSSTSGRGEQYF
>TRBJ1-1|-|-|TRBV4-1
TGCGCCAGCAGCGAACACAGGGTTATGAACACTGAAGCTTTCTTT
CASSEHRVMNTEAFF
>TRBJ2-7|-|once|TRBV7-2
TGTGCCAGCAGCTTAGATGTCTACGAGCAGTACTTC
CASSLDVYEQYF
>TRBJ2-1|TRBD2|-|TRBV5-1
TGCGCCAGCAGCTTGGTCGGGGGGGCAGCCTACAATGAGCAGTTCTTC
CASSLVGGAAYNEQFF
>TRBJ1-5|TRBD1|-|TRBV6-5
TGTGCCAGCAAACTACAAGGACAGGGTGCTCAGCCCCAGCATTTT
CASKLQGQGAQPQHF
>TRBJ2-5|-|-|TRBV5-1
TGCGCCAGCAGCTTTACTTTGGAGACCCAGTACTTC
CASSFTLETQYF
>TRBJ1-1|-|many|TRBV28
TGTGCCAGCAGTTTGGCGGGGGGCTCGGACACTGAAGCTTTCTTT
CASSLAGGSDTEAFF
>TRBJ2-2|TRBD1|few|TRBV11-1
TGTGCCAGCAGCCCGGGACAGGGGGCAGCCGGGGAGCTGTTTTTT
CASSPGQGAAGELFF
>TRBJ2-3|-|few|TRBV2
TGTGCCAGCAGTGAGCGAGATACGCAGTATTTT
CASSERDTQYF
>TRBJ2-7|-|once|TRBV10-1
TGCGCCAGCAGCCAAGGACTTGGGAGCTCCTACGAGCAGTACTTC
CASSQGLGSSYEQYF
>TRBJ2-5|TRBD1|-|TRBV6-5
TGTGCCAGCAGGCACGGGACAGAAGAGACCCAGTACTTC
CASRHGTEETQYF
>TRBJ2-7|TRBD1|-|TRBV6-2/TRBV6-3
TGTGCCAGCAGTTACTCATGGACAGGGGAAAAGTCCTACGAGCAGTACTTC
CASSYSWTGEKSYEQYF
>TRBJ1-5|TRBD1|-|TRBV10-3
TGTGCCATCAGTGCAGGGGGTGATCAGCCCCAGCATTTT
CAISAGGDQPQHF
>TRBJ1-1|TRBD1|once|TRBV2
TGTGCCAGACACCGGGACAGGGGGCGCCAGGACACTGAAGCTTTCTTT
CARHRDRGRQDTEAFF
>TRBJ1-1|TRBD1|-|TRBV18
TGTGCCAGCTCACATAACGAAGACAGGGAGTGGGATCCGTTCTTT
CASSHNEDREWDPFF
>TRBJ1-5|-|medium-sized|TRBV19
TGTGCCAGCCGGTCCAGGGATCCCAATCAGCCCCAGCATTTT
CASRSRDPNQPQHF
>TRBJ2-7|TRBD1|-|TRBV5-3
TGTGCCAGAAGCTTATCTTCCGGGACAGGGCCCATCCCACTCTCCCTAGCTCCCTACGAGCAGTACTTC
CARSLSSGTGPIPLSLAPYEQYF
>TRBJ2-5|TRBD2|-|TRBV7-2
TGTGCCAGCAGCTCTCCGGGACTAGGGGTGACCCAGTACTTC
CASSSPGLGVTQYF
>TRBJ1-2|TRBD1|-|TRBV10-3
TGTGCCATCGGGAGGGGCCCCAGACAGGGCTCGATCTATGGCTACACCTTC
CAIGRGPRQGSIYGYTF
>TRBJ1-1|-|-|TRBV7-9
TGTGCCAGCAGCTCCAAGAAGTCAGACAGCCTGAGGACTGAAGCTTTCTTT
CASSSKKSDSLRTEAFF